The clone carrying this T cell receptor (beta chain) was recorded once. Its antigen is as yet unknown. One end of the junction varies from germline; a read error may be responsible. These data originate in a study of molecular identifiers for immune sequencing clone quantification. The CDR3 has 17 residues. From germline, CDR1 is LGHDT and CDR2 YNNKEL (reference sequence). Findings and limits, study-wide: Single-cell amounts of spiked Jurkat TCR RNA were reportedly detectable among some 1 million naive cells. Sizes of highly expanded clones could be underestimated through identical TCRs sharing a barcode.

From the PCR reads, TCRdb called clonotypes with MiXCR, one entry per CDR3 protein. The sample has approximately 590,000 distinct CDR3 sequences, around 25% seen once. The TCR comes from a human donor in good health. Some libraries in this study had Jurkat cell RNA spiked in. This chain links TRBV3-1 with TRBJ2-2; D perhaps matches TRBD2 (5 bases). The sequenced sample was naive CD8+ T cells from blood, with Jurkat cell RNA spiked in. Subset described: FACS-sorted CD8+CD4-CCR7+CD45RA+ naive T cells. CDR3 coding DNA: TGTGCCAGCAGCCAAGAAATCGGCTTCCTTAACACCGGGAAGCTGTTTTTT. Protein: CASSQEIGFLNTGKLFF.